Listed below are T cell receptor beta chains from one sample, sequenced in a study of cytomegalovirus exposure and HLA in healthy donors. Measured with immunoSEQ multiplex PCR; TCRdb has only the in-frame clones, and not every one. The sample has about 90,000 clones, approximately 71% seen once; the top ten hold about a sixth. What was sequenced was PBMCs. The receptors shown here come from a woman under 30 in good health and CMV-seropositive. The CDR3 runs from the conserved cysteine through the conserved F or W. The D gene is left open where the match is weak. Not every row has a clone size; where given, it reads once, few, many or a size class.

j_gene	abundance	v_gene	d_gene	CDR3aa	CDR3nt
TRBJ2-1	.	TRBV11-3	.	CASSLALAPSDEQFF	TGTGCCAGCAGCTTAGCGCTAGCGCCTAGCGATGAGCAGTTCTTC
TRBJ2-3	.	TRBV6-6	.	CASSLGDFGTDTQYF	TGTGCCAGCAGTTTGGGGGACTTTGGCACAGATACGCAGTATTTT
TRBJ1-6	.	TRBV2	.	CASSPLQALNSPLHF	TGTGCCAGCAGCCCACTACAGGCCCTTAATTCACCCCTCCACTTT
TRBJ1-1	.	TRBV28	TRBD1	CASSFARDRDELGAFF	TGTGCCAGCAGTTTCGCCCGGGACAGGGATGAGTTAGGAGCTTTCTTT
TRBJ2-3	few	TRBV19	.	CASSRGHETDTQYF	TGTGCCAGTAGTAGGGGGCACGAAACAGATACGCAGTATTTT
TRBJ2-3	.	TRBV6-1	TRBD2	CASSSAGGVVDTQYF	TGTGCCAGCAGTTCCGCGGGGGGGGTCGTAGATACGCAGTATTTT
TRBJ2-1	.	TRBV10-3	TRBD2	CAISEVAGGGNEQFF	TGTGCCATCAGTGAGGTAGCGGGGGGGGGCAATGAGCAGTTCTTC
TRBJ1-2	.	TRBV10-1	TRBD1	CASSRDPTGEDGYTF	TGCGCCAGCAGTCGAGACCCAACAGGGGAGGATGGCTACACCTTC
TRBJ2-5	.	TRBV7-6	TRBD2	CATLPGGAPETQYF	TGTGCCACCCTTCCCGGGGGGGCCCCAGAGACCCAGTACTTC
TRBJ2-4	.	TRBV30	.	CAWSVLPPSNIQYF	TGTGCCTGGAGTGTACTCCCGCCCTCAAACATTCAGTACTTC
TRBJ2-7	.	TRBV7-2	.	CASSSGLREQYF	TGTGCCAGCAGCTCGGGACTCAGGGAGCAGTACTTC
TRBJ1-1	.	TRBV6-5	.	CASSQSRVRTEAFF	TGTGCCAGCAGTCAGAGCAGGGTAAGGACTGAAGCTTTCTTT
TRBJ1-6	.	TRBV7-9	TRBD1	CSSSSNRGRTNSPLHF	TGTTCCAGCAGCTCGAACAGGGGGCGGACGAATTCACCCCTCCACTTT
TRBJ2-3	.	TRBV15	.	CATSRVTGTTEGQYF	TGTGCCACCAGCAGAGTTACGGGTACGACTGAAGGGCAGTATTTT
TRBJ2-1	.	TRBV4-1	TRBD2	CASSQEGGGSYNEQFF	TGCGCCAGCAGCCAAGAGGGGGGGGGCTCCTACAATGAGCAGTTCTTC
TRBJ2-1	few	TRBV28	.	CASSQIQGSSYNEQFF	TGTGCCAGCAGTCAGATCCAGGGTTCCTCCTACAATGAGCAGTTCTTC
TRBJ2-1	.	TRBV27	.	CASSLSGTGVNEQFF	TGTGCCAGCAGTTTATCGGGGACTGGAGTTAATGAGCAGTTCTTC
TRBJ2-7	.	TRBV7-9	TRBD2	CASSSGGILYEQYF	TGTGCCAGCAGCTCGGGGGGAATTCTCTACGAGCAGTACTTC
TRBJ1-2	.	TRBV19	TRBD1	CASTPEQGANYGYTF	TGTGCCAGTACCCCGGAGCAGGGGGCAAACTATGGCTACACCTTC
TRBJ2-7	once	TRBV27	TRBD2	CASSLGLAGGPREQYF	TGTGCCAGCAGTCTAGGACTAGCGGGAGGGCCGAGAGAGCAGTACTTC
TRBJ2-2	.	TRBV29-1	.	CSVGRSSEVAGELFF	TGCAGCGTTGGAAGATCCTCCGAGGTGGCCGGGGAGCTGTTTTTT
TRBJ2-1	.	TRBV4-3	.	CASSQERLVMNEQFF	TGCGCCAGCAGCCAAGAAAGACTAGTAATGAATGAGCAGTTCTTC
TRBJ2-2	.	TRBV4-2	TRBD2	CASSQEALAGYTGELFF	TGTGCCAGCAGCCAAGAGGCACTAGCGGGGTACACCGGGGAGCTGTTTTTT
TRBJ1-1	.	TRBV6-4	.	CASSDWGEQRRRREAFF	TGTGCCAGCAGTGACTGGGGGGAACAACGACGGCGCCGTGAAGCTTTCTTT
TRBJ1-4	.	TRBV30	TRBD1	CAWSSRGEEKLFF	TGTGCCTGGAGTAGCAGGGGGGAAGAAAAACTGTTTTTT
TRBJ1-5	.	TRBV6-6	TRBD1	CASSHWGTGYQPQHF	TGTGCCAGCAGTCACTGGGGGACAGGTTATCAGCCCCAGCATTTT
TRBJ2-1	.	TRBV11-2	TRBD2	CASSLGGLEAFLREQFF	TGTGCCAGCAGCTTAGGGGGACTAGAGGCCTTCTTAAGAGAGCAGTTCTTC
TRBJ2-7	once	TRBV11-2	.	CASSPQDEQYF	TGTGCCAGCAGCCCTCAGGACGAGCAGTACTTC